The 20 T cell receptor beta chains listed next were all sequenced from one sample in a study of T cells after posttransplantation cyclophosphamide. TCRdb's copy holds only in-frame clones and misses some; the assay was immunoSEQ multiplex PCR. The sample has some 37,000 clones, none seen only once. Sample: PBMCs. The receptor source for this set is a girl aged 10 to 17 in good health, CMV-negative, and a related stem cell transplant donor.

There are many counts of this clone. The chain employs TRBV5-1 and TRBJ2-5, with D maybe TRBD1 (6 bases). Trimming removed 5 bases from V and 1 base from J, with 12 bases in between. Germline lookup yields CDR1 SGHRS and CDR2 YFSETQ. CDR3 size: 14 residues. CDR3 nucleotides: TGCGCCAGCAGTAGAGGGGGAGTCCAAGAGACCCAGTACTTC. Translating it yields CASSRGGVQETQYF.

The CDR3 bases are TGTGCCAGCAGTGAAGGGGGACTAGCGGGACACAATGAGCAGTTCTTC. The encoded protein is CASSEGGLAGHNEQFF. The chain is built from TRBV2 and TRBJ2-1, with TRBD2 identical over 13 bases. The CDR3 is 16 amino acids. Germline V lookup: CDR1 SNHLY, CDR2 FYNNEI. V lost 1 base and J lost 5; bases outside the gene matches: 2.

This clone was recorded at least ten times. The chain combines TRBV19 with TRBJ1-3; D is ambiguous. CDR1 LNHDA and CDR2 SQIVND come from the germline V gene (reference sequence). V was clipped by 5 bases and J by 1 base, with 12 bases between them. The CDR3 covers 15 residues. CDR3 protein: CASSWLGASGNTIYF. The CDR3 coding sequence is TGTGCCAGTAGTTGGCTTGGAGCTTCTGGAAACACCATATATTTT.

This clone was recorded many times. The chain combines TRBV28 with TRBJ2-7; 11 nucleotides align to TRBD2. Germline CDR1 MDHEN, CDR2 SYDVKM. The CDR3 is 14 amino acids. V was clipped by 5 bases and J by 2 bases; unmatched bases: 2. Here the CDR3 DNA reads TGTGCCAGCAGTCTTAGCGGGGGGGCCTACGAGCAGTACTTC. Protein sequence: CASSLSGGAYEQYF.

This clone was observed many times. This chain uses TRBV5-1 with TRBJ2-6, with 7 bases that match TRBD2. With 4 bases clipped from V and 1 base from J, the junction kept 8 bases outside the gene matches. This CDR3 has 17 residues. Germline lookup yields CDR1 SGHRS and CDR2 YFSETQ. The CDR3 protein is CASSPGGFLSGANVLTF. The CDR3 DNA follows: TGCGCCAGCAGCCCCGGGGGGTTCCTGTCTGGGGCCAACGTCCTGACTTTC.

The chain joins TRBV29-1 to TRBJ1-1, with D maybe TRBD1 (6 bases). Per the germline V gene, CDR1 is SQVTM and CDR2 is ANQGSEA. The germline V and J ends were trimmed by 7 bases and 3 bases, with 18 bases remaining between them. This CDR3 contains 14 residues. The CDR3 is CSAVQGSGDTEAFF. CDR3 bases: TGCAGCGCCGTACAGGGTTCCGGGGACACTGAAGCTTTCTTT. Supplemented by reference TRBV29-1 and TRBJ1-1, the full variable domain reads SAVISQKPSRDICQRGTSLTIQCQVDSQVTMMFWYRQQPGQSLTLIATANQGSEATYESGFVIDKFPISRPNLTFSTLTVSNMSPEDSSIYLCSAVQGSGDTEAFFGQGTRLTVV.

The gene calls are TRBV5-1 and TRBJ2-3, with TRBD1 as a possible D gene (6 bases). This CDR3 has 16 amino acids. The germline V gene encodes CDR1 SGHRS and CDR2 YFSETQ. The V gene lost 0 bases and the J gene lost 1 base, with 12 bases spanning the gap. The CDR3 sequence is CASSLGVPGGTDTQYF. The DNA for the CDR3 is TGCGCCAGCAGCTTGGGGGTTCCAGGGGGCACAGATACGCAGTATTTT.

In this sample, this clone turned up many times. The junction departs from germline at one end; a sequencing error may be responsible. This chain uses TRBV15 with TRBJ1-1; 8 nucleotides agree with TRBD1. The germline gives CDR1 LNHNV, CDR2 YYDKDF (reference sequence). The CDR3 runs to 14 residues. The CDR3 coding sequence is TGTGCCACCAGCCGAGACAGGGGAGGGTCCGAAGCTTTCTTT. Translated: CATSRDRGGSEAFF. The full variable domain, with the rest looked up from reference TRBV15 and TRBJ1-1, is DAMVIQNPRYQVTQFGKPVTLSCSQTLNHNVMYWYQQKSSQAPKLLFHYYDKDFNNEADTPDNFQSRRPNTSFCFLDIRSPGLGDTAMYLCATSRDRGGSEAFFGQGTRLTVV.

This clone was counted ten times or more. The rearrangement links TRBV5-6 to TRBJ1-4; tentative D call: TRBD1 (5 bases). Trimming stripped 0 bases from V and 8 bases from J, with 11 bases between. CDR3 length: 14 amino acids. Germline CDR1 SGHDT, CDR2 YYEEEE. CDR3 sequence reads: CASSLEGAGEKLFF. As DNA, the CDR3 is TGTGCCAGCAGCTTGGAAGGGGCGGGGGAAAAACTGTTTTTT.

There are many counts of this clone. V gene TRBV4-2 combines with J gene TRBJ2-7, with 7 bases identical to TRBD2. Germline V gives CDR1 LGHNA, CDR2 YNFKEQ. This CDR3 contains 16 residues. With V trimmed by 0 bases and J by 0 bases, 5 bases remained unmatched. DNA of the CDR3: TGTGCCAGCAGCCAAGAAGCAAGCGGGGTCTCCTACGAGCAGTACTTC. Protein: CASSQEASGVSYEQYF.

This clone was found many times. The chain combines TRBV11-2 with TRBJ2-7, with 7 bases aligning to TRBD2. Germline loops: CDR1 SGHAT, CDR2 FQNNGV. V trimming: 3 bases; J trimming: 1 base; junction bases outside the gene matches: 6. The CDR3 is 15 residues long. Here the CDR3 DNA reads TGTGCCAGCAGCTTCGGGGGGAGTTCATCCTACGAGCAGTACTTC. Its protein product is CASSFGGSSSYEQYF. Using reference TRBV11-2 and TRBJ2-7 for the parts outside the CDR3, the full variable domain is EAGVAQSPRYKIIEKRQSVAFWCNPISGHATLYWYQQILGQGPKLLIQFQNNGVVDDSQLPKDRFSAERLKGVDSTLKIQPAKLEDSAVYLCASSFGGSSSYEQYFGPGTRLTVT.

The CDR3 spells CASSDAFGETQYF. In DNA, the CDR3 is TGTGCCAGCAGTGACGCGTTTGGAGAGACCCAGTACTTC. The rearrangement uses TRBV2 and TRBJ2-5; no clear D. Germline V gene lookup returns CDR1 SNHLY and CDR2 FYNNEI. Trimming removed 3 bases at V and 4 bases at J, with 9 bases between. The CDR3 consists of 13 residues. The complete variable domain, with remaining parts taken from reference TRBV2 and TRBJ2-5, reads EPEVTQTPSHQVTQMGQEVILRCVPISNHLYFYWYRQILGQKVEFLVSFYNNEISEKSEIFDDQFSVERPDGSNFTLKIRSTKLEDSAMYFCASSDAFGETQYFGPGTRLLVL.

At least ten counts were recorded for this clone. The V call is TRBV5-1, the J call TRBJ2-3; perhaps TRBD2 as D (5 bases). Germline V gene sequence: CDR1 SGHRS, CDR2 YFSETQ. The CDR3 totals 15 residues. V was clipped by 0 bases and J by 1 base, with 9 bases between them. CDR3 coding DNA: TGCGCCAGCAGCTTGGGGAAAGCGGGCACAGATACGCAGTATTTT. This encodes CASSLGKAGTDTQYF.

This clone was observed a handful of times. The chain uses TRBV6-4 and TRBJ2-3; D is possibly TRBD1 (5 bases). Germline assignment: CDR1 MRHNA and CDR2 SNTAGT. Trimming pared 3 bases from V and 0 bases from J, leaving 7 bases between. The CDR3 totals 14 residues. CDR3 region: CASSEGQSTDTQYF. In nucleotides, the CDR3 is TGTGCCAGCAGTGAAGGACAAAGCACAGATACGCAGTATTTT.

In this sample, this clone turned up many times. This chain links TRBV10-3 with TRBJ1-5; D ambiguous. V was clipped by 6 bases and J by 3 bases, with 12 bases between them. The CDR3 is made up of 14 amino acids. The germline gives CDR1 ENHRY, CDR2 SYGVKD. CDR3 coding DNA: TGTGCCATCAGAGCGGACGGAAACAATCAGCCCCAGCATTTT. It codes for CAIRADGNNQPQHF.

This clone was detected ten times or more. The chain is built from TRBV4-2 and TRBJ2-3; D unclear. This CDR3 is 13 amino acids long. The ends were cut back, 1 base at V and 4 bases at J, with 6 bases in the middle. Germline V CDR1 and CDR2: LGHNA, YNFKEQ. The CDR3 nucleotides read TGTGCCAGCAGCCAAGTAACTGCAGATACGCAGTATTTT. This encodes CASSQVTADTQYF.

This clone was counted ten times or more. The genes are TRBV9 and TRBJ1-4; a possible D gene is TRBD1 (5 bases). The CDR3 is 16 residues long. In germline, CDR1 is SGDLS, CDR2 YYNGEE. V lost 0 bases and J lost 8, with 17 bases in between. CDR3 nucleotide sequence: TGTGCCAGCAGCGTAGGACAGTCCGGATCAGGGGAAAAACTGTTTTTT. Its translation is CASSVGQSGSGEKLFF. The whole variable domain, filled in from reference TRBV9 and TRBJ1-4, reads DSGVTQTPKHLITATGQRVTLRCSPRSGDLSVYWYQQSLDQGLQFLIQYYNGEERAKGNILERFSAQQFPDLHSELNLSSLELGDSALYFCASSVGQSGSGEKLFFGSGTQLSVL.

This clone was picked up a small number of times. The chain recombines TRBV28 with TRBJ1-5; D is ambiguous. Germline CDR1 and CDR2: MDHEN and SYDVKM. Trimming removed 5 bases from V and 2 bases from J, with 16 bases in between. This CDR3 is 16 amino acids long. The CDR3 spells CASSPHIAGGNQPQHF. The CDR3 coding sequence is TGTGCCAGCAGTCCCCACATCGCGGGAGGCAATCAGCCCCAGCATTTT. The full variable domain, its missing parts supplied by reference TRBV28 and TRBJ1-5, is DVKVTQSSRYLVKRTGEKVFLECVQDMDHENMFWYRQDPGLGLRLIYFSYDVKMKEKGDIPEGYSVSREKKERFSLILESASTNQTSMYLCASSPHIAGGNQPQHFGDGTRLSIL.

This chain joins TRBV29-1 and TRBJ2-1; D call uncertain. This CDR3 spans 8 amino acids. V gave up 0 bases and J gave up 16 bases, with 4 bases separating them. Germline CDR1 and CDR2: SQVTM and ANQGSEA. The CDR3 DNA reads TGCAGCGTTGAAGATGGCTTCTTC. It encodes CSVEDGFF.

This clone was seen at least ten times. The chain links TRBV11-2 to TRBJ1-1; D unclear. V lost 1 base to trimming and J lost 2 bases, with 8 bases between them. The CDR3 sequence is 14 residues long. CDR1 SGHAT and CDR2 FQNNGV come from the germline V gene. The CDR3 sequence is CASSLAGGNTEAFF. The CDR3 DNA is TGTGCCAGCAGCTTAGCCGGCGGTAACACTGAAGCTTTCTTT.